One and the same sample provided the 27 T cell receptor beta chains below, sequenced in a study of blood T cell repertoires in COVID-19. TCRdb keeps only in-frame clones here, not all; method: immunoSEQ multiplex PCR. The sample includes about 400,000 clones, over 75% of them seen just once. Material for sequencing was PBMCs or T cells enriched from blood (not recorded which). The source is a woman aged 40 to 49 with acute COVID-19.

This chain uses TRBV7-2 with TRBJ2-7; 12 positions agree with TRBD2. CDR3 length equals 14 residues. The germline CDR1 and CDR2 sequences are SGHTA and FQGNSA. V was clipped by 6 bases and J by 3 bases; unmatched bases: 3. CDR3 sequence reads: CASRRTSGDYEQYF. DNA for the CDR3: TGTGCCAGCAGGAGGACTAGCGGGGACTACGAGCAGTACTTC.

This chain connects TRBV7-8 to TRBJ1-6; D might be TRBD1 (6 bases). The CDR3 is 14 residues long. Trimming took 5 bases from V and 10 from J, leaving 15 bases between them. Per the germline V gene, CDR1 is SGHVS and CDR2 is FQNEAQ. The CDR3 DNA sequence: TGTGCCAGCAGCCGTGCAGGGGTGGGATCACCCCTCCACTTT. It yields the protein CASSRAGVGSPLHF.

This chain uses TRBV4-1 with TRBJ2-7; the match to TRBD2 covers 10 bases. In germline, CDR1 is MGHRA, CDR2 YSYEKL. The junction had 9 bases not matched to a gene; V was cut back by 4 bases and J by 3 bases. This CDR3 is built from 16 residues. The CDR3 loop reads CASSPSLAGAVYEQYF. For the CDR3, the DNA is TGCGCCAGCAGCCCGTCGCTAGCGGGGGCCGTCTACGAGCAGTACTTC.

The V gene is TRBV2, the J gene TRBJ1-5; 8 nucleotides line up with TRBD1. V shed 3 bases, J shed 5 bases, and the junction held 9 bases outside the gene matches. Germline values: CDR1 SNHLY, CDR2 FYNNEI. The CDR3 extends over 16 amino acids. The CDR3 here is CASSDGQGVPHQPQHF. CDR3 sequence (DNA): TGTGCCAGCAGTGATGGACAGGGCGTCCCTCATCAGCCCCAGCATTTT.

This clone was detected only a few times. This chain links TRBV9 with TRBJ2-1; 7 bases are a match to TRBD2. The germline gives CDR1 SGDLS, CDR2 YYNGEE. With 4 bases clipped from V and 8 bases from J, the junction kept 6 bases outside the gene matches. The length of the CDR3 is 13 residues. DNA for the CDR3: TGTGCCAGCAGCCCGACTAGCACCTATGAGCAGTTCTTC. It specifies CASSPTSTYEQFF.

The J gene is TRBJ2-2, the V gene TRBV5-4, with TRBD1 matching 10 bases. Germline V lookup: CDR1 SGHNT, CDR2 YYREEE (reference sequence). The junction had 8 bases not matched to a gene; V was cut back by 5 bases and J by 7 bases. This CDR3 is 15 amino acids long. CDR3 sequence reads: CASSRGQGSFGELFF. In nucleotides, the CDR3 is TGTGCCAGCAGTAGGGGACAGGGGTCTTTCGGGGAGCTGTTTTTT.

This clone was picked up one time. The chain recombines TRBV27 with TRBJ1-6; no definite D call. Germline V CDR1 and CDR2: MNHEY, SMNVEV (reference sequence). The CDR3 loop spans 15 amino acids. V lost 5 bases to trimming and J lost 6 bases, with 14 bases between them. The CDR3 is CASSPLLGGNSPLHF. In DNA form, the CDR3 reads TGTGCCAGCAGTCCACTCTTGGGAGGTAATTCACCCCTCCACTTT.

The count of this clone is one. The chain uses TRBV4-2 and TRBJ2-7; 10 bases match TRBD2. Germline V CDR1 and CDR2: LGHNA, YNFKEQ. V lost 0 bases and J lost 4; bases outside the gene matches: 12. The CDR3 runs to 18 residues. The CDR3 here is CASSQDESGGAAGYEQYF. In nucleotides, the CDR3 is TGTGCCAGCAGCCAAGATGAAAGCGGGGGGGCCGCAGGGTACGAGCAGTACTTC.

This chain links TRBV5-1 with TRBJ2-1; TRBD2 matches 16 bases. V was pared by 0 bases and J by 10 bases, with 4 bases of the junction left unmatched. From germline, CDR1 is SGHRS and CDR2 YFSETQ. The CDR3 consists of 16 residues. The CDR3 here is CASSLVGTSGGDEQFF. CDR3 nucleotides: TGCGCCAGCAGCTTGGTTGGGACTAGCGGGGGGGACGAGCAGTTCTTC.

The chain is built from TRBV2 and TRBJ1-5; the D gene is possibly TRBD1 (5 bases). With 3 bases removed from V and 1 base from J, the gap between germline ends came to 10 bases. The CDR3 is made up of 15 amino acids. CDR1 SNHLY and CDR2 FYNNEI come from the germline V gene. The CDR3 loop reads CASSDREVSNQPQHF. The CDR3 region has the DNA TGTGCCAGCAGTGACAGGGAAGTCAGCAATCAGCCCCAGCATTTT.

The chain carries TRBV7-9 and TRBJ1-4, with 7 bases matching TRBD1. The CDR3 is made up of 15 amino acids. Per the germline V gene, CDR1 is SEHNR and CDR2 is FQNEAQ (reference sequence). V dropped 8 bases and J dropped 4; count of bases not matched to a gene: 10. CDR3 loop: CASGPKQGSNEKLFF. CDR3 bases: TGTGCCAGCGGACCCAAACAGGGGAGTAATGAAAAACTGTTTTTT.

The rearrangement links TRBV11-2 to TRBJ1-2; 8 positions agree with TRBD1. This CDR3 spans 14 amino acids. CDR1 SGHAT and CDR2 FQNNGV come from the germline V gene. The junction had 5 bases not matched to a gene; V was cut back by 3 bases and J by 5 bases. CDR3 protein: CASSFDDRGYGYTF. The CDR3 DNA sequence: TGTGCCAGCAGCTTCGATGACAGGGGTTATGGCTACACCTTC. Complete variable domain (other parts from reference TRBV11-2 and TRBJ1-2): EAGVAQSPRYKIIEKRQSVAFWCNPISGHATLYWYQQILGQGPKLLIQFQNNGVVDDSQLPKDRFSAERLKGVDSTLKIQPAKLEDSAVYLCASSFDDRGYGYTFGSGTRLTVV.

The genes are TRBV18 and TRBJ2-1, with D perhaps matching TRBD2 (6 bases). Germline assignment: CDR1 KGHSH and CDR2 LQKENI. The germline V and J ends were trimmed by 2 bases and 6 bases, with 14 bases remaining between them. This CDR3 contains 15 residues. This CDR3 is CASSPALAGLNEQFF. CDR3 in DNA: TGTGCCAGCTCACCAGCTCTCGCGGGACTCAATGAGCAGTTCTTC.

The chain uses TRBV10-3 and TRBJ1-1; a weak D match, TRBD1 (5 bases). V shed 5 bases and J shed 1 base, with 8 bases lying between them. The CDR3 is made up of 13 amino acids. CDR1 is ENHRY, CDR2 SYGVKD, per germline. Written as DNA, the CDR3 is TGTGCCATCAGTCAGGGAAAGAACACTGAAGCTTTCTTT. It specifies CAISQGKNTEAFF.

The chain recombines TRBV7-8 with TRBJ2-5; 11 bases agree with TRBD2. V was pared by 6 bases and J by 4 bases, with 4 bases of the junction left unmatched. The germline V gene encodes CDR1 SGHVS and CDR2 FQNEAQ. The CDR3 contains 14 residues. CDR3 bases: TGTGCCAGCAGTAGACTAGCGGGGACAGAGACCCAGTACTTC. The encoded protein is CASSRLAGTETQYF.

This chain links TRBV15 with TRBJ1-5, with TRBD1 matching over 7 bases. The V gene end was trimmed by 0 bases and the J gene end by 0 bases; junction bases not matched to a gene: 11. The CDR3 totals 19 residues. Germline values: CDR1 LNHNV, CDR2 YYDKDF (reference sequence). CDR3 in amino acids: CATSRDQGVFPDSNQPQHF. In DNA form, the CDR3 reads TGTGCCACCAGCAGAGATCAGGGGGTCTTTCCAGATAGCAATCAGCCCCAGCATTTT.

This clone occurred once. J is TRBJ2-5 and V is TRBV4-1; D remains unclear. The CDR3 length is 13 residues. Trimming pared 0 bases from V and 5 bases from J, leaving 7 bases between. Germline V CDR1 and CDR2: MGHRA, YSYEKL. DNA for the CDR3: TGCGCCAGCAGCCAAGATAACGGGGAGACCCAGTACTTC. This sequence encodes CASSQDNGETQYF.

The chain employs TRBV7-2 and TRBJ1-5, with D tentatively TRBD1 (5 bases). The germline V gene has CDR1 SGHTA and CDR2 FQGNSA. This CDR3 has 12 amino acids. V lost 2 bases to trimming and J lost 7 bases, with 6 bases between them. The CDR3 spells CASSLQGQPQHF. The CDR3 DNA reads TGTGCCAGCAGCTTACAGGGCCAGCCCCAGCATTTT.

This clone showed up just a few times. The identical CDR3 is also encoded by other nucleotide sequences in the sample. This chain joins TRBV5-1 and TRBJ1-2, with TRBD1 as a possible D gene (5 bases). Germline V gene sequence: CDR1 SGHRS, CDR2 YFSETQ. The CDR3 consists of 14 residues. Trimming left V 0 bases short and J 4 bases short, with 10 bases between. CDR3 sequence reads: CASSLALGVYGYTF. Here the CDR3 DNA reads TGCGCCAGCAGCTTGGCCTTAGGGGTCTATGGCTACACCTTC.

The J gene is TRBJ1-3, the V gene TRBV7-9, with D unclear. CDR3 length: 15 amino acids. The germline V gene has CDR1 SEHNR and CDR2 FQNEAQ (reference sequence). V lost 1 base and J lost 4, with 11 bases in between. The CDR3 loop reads CASSLGRQPGNTIYF. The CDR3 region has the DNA TGTGCCAGCAGCTTAGGCCGACAACCCGGAAACACCATATATTTT.

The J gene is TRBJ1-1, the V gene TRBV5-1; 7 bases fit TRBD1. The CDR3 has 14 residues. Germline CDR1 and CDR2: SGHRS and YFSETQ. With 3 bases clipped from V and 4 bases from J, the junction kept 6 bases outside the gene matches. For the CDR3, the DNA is TGCGCCAGCAGCTCCGGGACAGAGGGCACTGAAGCTTTCTTT. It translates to CASSSGTEGTEAFF.

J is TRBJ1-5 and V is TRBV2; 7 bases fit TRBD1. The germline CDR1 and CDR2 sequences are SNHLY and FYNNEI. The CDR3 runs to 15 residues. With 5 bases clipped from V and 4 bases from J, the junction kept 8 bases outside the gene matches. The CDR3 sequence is CASSRDRYVNQPQHF. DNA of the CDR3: TGTGCCAGCAGTAGGGACAGATACGTAAATCAGCCCCAGCATTTT.

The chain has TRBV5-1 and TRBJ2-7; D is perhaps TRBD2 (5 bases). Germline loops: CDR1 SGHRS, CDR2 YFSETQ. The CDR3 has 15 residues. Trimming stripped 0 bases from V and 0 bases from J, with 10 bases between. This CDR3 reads CASSLDGGSSYEQYF. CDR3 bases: TGCGCCAGCAGCTTGGACGGCGGGTCCTCCTACGAGCAGTACTTC.

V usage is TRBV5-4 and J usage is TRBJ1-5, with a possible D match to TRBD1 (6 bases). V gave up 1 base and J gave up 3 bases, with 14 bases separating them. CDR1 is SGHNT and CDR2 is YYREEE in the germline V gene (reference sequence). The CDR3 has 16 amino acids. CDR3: CASSLWGRGDNQPQHF. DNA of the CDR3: TGTGCCAGCAGCTTGTGGGGCAGGGGTGACAATCAGCCCCAGCATTTT.

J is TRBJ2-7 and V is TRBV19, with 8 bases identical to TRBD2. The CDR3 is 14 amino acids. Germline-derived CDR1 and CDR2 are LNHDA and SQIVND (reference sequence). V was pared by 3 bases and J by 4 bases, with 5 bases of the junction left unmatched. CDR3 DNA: TGTGCCAGTAGTATCAGCGGGGGCGAATACGAGCAGTACTTC. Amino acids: CASSISGGEYEQYF.

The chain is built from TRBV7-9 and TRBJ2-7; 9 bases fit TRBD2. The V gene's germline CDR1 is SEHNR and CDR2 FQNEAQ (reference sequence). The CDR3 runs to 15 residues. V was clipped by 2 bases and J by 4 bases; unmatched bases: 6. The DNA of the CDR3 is TGTGCCAGCAGCTTATGGGCGGGGGGGCGGTACGAGCAGTACTTC. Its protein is CASSLWAGGRYEQYF.

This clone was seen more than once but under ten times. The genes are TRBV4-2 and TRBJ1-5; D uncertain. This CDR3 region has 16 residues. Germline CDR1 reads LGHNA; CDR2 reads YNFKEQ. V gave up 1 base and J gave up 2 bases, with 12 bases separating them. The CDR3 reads CASSQARGNGNQPQHF. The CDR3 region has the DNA TGTGCCAGCAGCCAAGCTAGAGGGAACGGCAATCAGCCCCAGCATTTT.